The 24 T cell receptor beta chains below were found in one sample sequenced in a study of cytomegalovirus exposure and HLA in healthy donors. The PCR had 60 Vbeta and 13 Jbeta primers. Profiling relied on immunoSEQ multiplex PCR, and the TCRdb table lists in-frame clones only, not all of them. The sample holds roughly 150,000 clones, 70% to 85% seen once. Sequences were obtained from PBMCs. These receptors were obtained from a woman between 45 and 60 years old in good health and CMV-seropositive.

The V and J genes are TRBV9 and TRBJ2-3; the D gene is possibly TRBD1 (6 bases). V lost 3 bases, J lost 4 bases, and 12 bases lay in between. CDR3 size: 14 residues. From germline, CDR1 is SGDLS and CDR2 YYNGEE. CDR3 DNA sequence: TGTGCCAGCAGCGCGACGCAGGGGCCAGATACGCAGTATTTT. Translated, it gives CASSATQGPDTQYF.

This clone came up a few times. The chain carries TRBV6-4 and TRBJ2-4; 8 nucleotides line up with TRBD2. In germline, CDR1 is MRHNA, CDR2 SNTAGT. Trimming removed 6 bases from V and 1 base from J; junction bases left unmatched: 8. The CDR3 covers 16 residues. CDR3 bases: TGTGCCAGCAGCAAGGGTAGCGGGGCGGCCAAAAACATTCAGTACTTC. Translated, it gives CASSKGSGAAKNIQYF.

A word on this clone: Different DNA sequences within this sample yield the same CDR3. The V gene is TRBV6-6, the J gene TRBJ2-2, with 9 bases lining up with TRBD1. Germline V gene sequence: CDR1 MNHNY, CDR2 SVGAGI (reference sequence). After removal of 5 bases from V and 2 bases from J, the junction contained 3 bases not matched to a gene. CDR3 length: 15 amino acids. The CDR3, as DNA: TGTGCCAGCAGTCGCACAGGGGGCAACACCGGGGAGCTGTTTTTT. Its protein is CASSRTGGNTGELFF.

This clone was found once. One junction end does not reproduce the germline sequence, and a read error may be involved. The chain couples TRBV7-9 to TRBJ2-2; 7 bases are shared with TRBD1. Germline CDR1 and CDR2: SEHNR and FQNEAQ (reference sequence). This CDR3 is built from 16 residues. The CDR3 is CASTLPRDSDTGELFF. The CDR3 DNA sequence: TGTGCCAGCACCTTACCCCGGGACAGTGACACCGGGGAGCTGTTTTTT. The full variable domain, in which reference TRBV7-9 and TRBJ2-2 provide the parts outside the CDR3, is DTGVSQNPRHKITKRGQNVTFRCDPISEHNRLYWYRQTLGQGPEFLTYFQNEAQLEKSRLLSDRFSAERPKGSFSTLEIQRTEQGDSAMYLCASTLPRDSDTGELFFGEGSRLTVL.

The CDR3 coding sequence is TGTGCTAGTGGTTTGGTTGGGCTACCGAACACCGGGGAGCTGTTTTTT. Protein: CASGLVGLPNTGELFF. The chain links TRBV12-5 to TRBJ2-2; D not certain. V was trimmed by 0 bases and J by 0 bases, leaving 8 bases between them. Germline V lookup: CDR1 LGHNT, CDR2 FRNRAP. This CDR3 has 16 residues.

CDR3 protein: CAESGGFGYGYTF. CDR3 coding DNA: TGTGCCGAATCGGGGGGTTTCGGCTATGGCTACACCTTC. The rearrangement joins TRBV2 to TRBJ1-2; tentatively, D is TRBD1 (5 bases). The CDR3 length is 13 residues. Germline CDR1 is SNHLY and CDR2 is FYNNEI. Trimming left V 11 bases short and J 4 bases short, with 17 bases between.

This clone was observed a single time. This chain joins TRBV6-4 and TRBJ1-5, with TRBD1 as a possible D gene (5 bases). This CDR3 is built from 14 residues. Per the germline V gene, CDR1 is MRHNA and CDR2 is SNTAGT. V shed 5 bases and J shed 3 bases, with 11 bases lying between them. This chain's CDR3 is CASSPTVTNQPQHF. As DNA, the CDR3 is TGTGCCAGCAGTCCGACAGTGACCAATCAGCCCCAGCATTTT.

This chain uses TRBV5-1 with TRBJ2-3; TRBD2 matches at 8 bases. Per the germline V gene, CDR1 is SGHRS and CDR2 is YFSETQ. This CDR3 contains 14 residues. V shed 4 bases, J shed 4 bases, and the junction held 5 bases outside the gene matches. CDR3 region: CASSHGGASDTQYF. For the CDR3, the DNA is TGCGCCAGCAGCCACGGGGGGGCATCAGATACGCAGTATTTT.

V gene TRBV9 combines with J gene TRBJ2-1; 8 bases line up with TRBD2. Trimming took 0 bases from V and 7 from J; bases not matched to a gene: 6. The V gene's germline CDR1 is SGDLS and CDR2 YYNGEE. This CDR3 comprises 15 residues. DNA for the CDR3: TGTGCCAGCAGCGTAGTTGGGACTAGAAGGAATGAGCAGTTCTTC. Encoded protein: CASSVVGTRRNEQFF.

This clone has just a few counts. The chain carries TRBV4-1 and TRBJ2-5; the match to TRBD2 covers 9 bases. Germline V gives CDR1 MGHRA, CDR2 YSYEKL. The junction had 7 bases not matched to a gene; V was cut back by 2 bases and J by 0 bases. The CDR3 is 17 amino acids. The CDR3: CASSQSTSGRYQETQYF. Here the CDR3 DNA reads TGCGCCAGCAGCCAATCGACTAGCGGCCGTTACCAAGAGACCCAGTACTTC.

The chain joins TRBV19 to TRBJ2-6; no clear D. The germline V and J ends were trimmed by 4 bases and 1 base, with 14 bases remaining between them. This CDR3 spans 17 amino acids. The V gene's germline CDR1 is LNHDA and CDR2 SQIVND (reference sequence). CDR3 nucleotide sequence: TGTGCCAGTAGTACTCCACGAGGCCTATCTGGGGCCAACGTCCTGACTTTC. Translation gives CASSTPRGLSGANVLTF.

The genes are TRBV30 and TRBJ2-2; 9 bases map to TRBD1. Germline lookup yields CDR1 GTSNPN and CDR2 SVGIG (reference sequence). CDR3 length: 15 amino acids. V was clipped by 5 bases and J by 4 bases; unmatched bases: 8. Here the CDR3 DNA reads TGTGCCTGGGGACCGGGACAGGGACCCACCGGGGAGCTGTTTTTT. Its protein product is CAWGPGQGPTGELFF.

V usage is TRBV6-1 and J usage is TRBJ1-5, with 10 bases aligning to TRBD1. The germline V gene has CDR1 MNHNS and CDR2 SASEGT. V was clipped by 4 bases and J by 6 bases; unmatched bases: 0. The CDR3 sequence is 13 residues long. CDR3 residues: CASSGTGGQPQHF. As DNA, the CDR3 is TGTGCCAGCAGTGGGACAGGGGGTCAGCCCCAGCATTTT.

This chain uses TRBV27 with TRBJ2-6; 11 positions match TRBD1. Germline CDR1 and CDR2: MNHEY and SMNVEV (reference sequence). Trimming at V came to 5 bases and at J to 1 base, leaving 10 bases not matched to a gene. There are 19 residues in the CDR3. CDR3 DNA sequence: TGTGCCAGCAGTCCGGGACAGGGGGTTGTAACTTCTGGGGCCAACGTCCTGACTTTC. Its translation: CASSPGQGVVTSGANVLTF.

The chain couples TRBV18 to TRBJ2-3, with a possible D match to TRBD1 (6 bases). CDR1 and CDR2 from the germline V gene are KGHSH and LQKENI. V lost 0 bases and J 0 bases, leaving 10 bases between the germline ends. The CDR3 runs 16 residues. The CDR3 DNA reads TGTGCCAGCTCACCACCTCCCAGGGGCAGCACAGATACGCAGTATTTT. Translated: CASSPPPRGSTDTQYF.

The V gene is TRBV6-5, the J gene TRBJ1-4, with a weak D call TRBD1 (5 bases). This CDR3 spans 12 amino acids. Germline V gives CDR1 MNHEY, CDR2 SVGAGI. V was pared by 7 bases and J by 7 bases, with 10 bases between. CDR3 sequence: CASKGFGEKLFF. In DNA, the CDR3 is TGTGCCAGCAAGGGGTTTGGTGAAAAACTGTTTTTT.

The rearrangement joins TRBV7-9 to TRBJ2-3, with 12 bases identical to TRBD2. Germline lookup yields CDR1 SEHNR and CDR2 FQNEAQ (reference sequence). This CDR3 has 16 residues. V was pared by 3 bases and J by 5 bases, with 6 bases of the junction left unmatched. The DNA of the CDR3 is TGTGCCAGCAGCTTCTCTAGCGGGGGGGCCGTAGATACGCAGTATTTT. This encodes CASSFSSGGAVDTQYF. The entire variable domain, with the rest obtained from reference TRBV7-9 and TRBJ2-3, is as follows: DTGVSQNPRHKITKRGQNVTFRCDPISEHNRLYWYRQTLGQGPEFLTYFQNEAQLEKSRLLSDRFSAERPKGSFSTLEIQRTEQGDSAMYLCASSFSSGGAVDTQYFGPGTRLTVL.

This chain links TRBV29-1 with TRBJ2-7, with D possibly TRBD2 on 7 matching bases. CDR1 and CDR2 from the germline V gene are SQVTM and ANQGSEA. This CDR3 spans 14 amino acids. Trimming pared 6 bases from V and 0 bases from J, leaving 15 bases between. The CDR3 bases are TGCAGCGTGCGGCGGGGGACAAGCTCCTACGAGCAGTACTTC. Its translation: CSVRRGTSSYEQYF.

This sequence joins TRBV5-8 and TRBJ2-7; D not resolved. The CDR3 covers 13 residues. V lost 0 bases and J 3 bases, leaving 7 bases between the germline ends. The germline CDR1 and CDR2 sequences are SGHTS and YDEGEE. CDR3 protein: CASSLAHLYEQYF. DNA of the CDR3: TGTGCCAGCAGCTTGGCACACCTCTACGAGCAGTACTTC.

V gene TRBV9 combines with J gene TRBJ2-3; 8 nucleotides align to TRBD1. Germline trimming cut 0 bases from V and 6 bases from J; bases unmatched to any gene: 3. Germline CDR1 is SGDLS and CDR2 is YYNGEE. CDR3 length equals 14 residues. As DNA, the CDR3 is TGTGCCAGCAGCGTAGGGACAGGGTATGATACGCAGTATTTT. This translates into CASSVGTGYDTQYF.

The rearrangement uses TRBV7-9 and TRBJ2-7; the D gene is possibly TRBD1 (5 bases). Trimming took off 9 bases at V and 2 bases at J, with 14 bases between the two ends. CDR1 is SEHNR, CDR2 FQNEAQ, per germline (reference sequence). This CDR3 is built from 13 residues. The CDR3 region is CASGRENTYEQYF. Written as DNA, the CDR3 is TGTGCCAGTGGCAGGGAAAATACCTACGAGCAGTACTTC. Using reference TRBV7-9 and TRBJ2-7 for the parts outside the CDR3, the full variable domain is DTGVSQNPRHKITKRGQNVTFRCDPISEHNRLYWYRQTLGQGPEFLTYFQNEAQLEKSRLLSDRFSAERPKGSFSTLEIQRTEQGDSAMYLCASGRENTYEQYFGPGTRLTVT.

The rearrangement uses TRBV15 and TRBJ2-4; the match to TRBD2 covers 7 bases. CDR1 and CDR2 (germline): LNHNV, YYDKDF (reference sequence). There are 15 residues in the CDR3. Losses at the gene ends were 0 bases for V and 6 bases for J; bases not matched to a gene: 5. The CDR3 loop is CATSRDRGLLNIQYF. CDR3 DNA: TGTGCCACCAGCAGAGATCGGGGACTACTAAACATTCAGTACTTC. The full variable domain, in which reference TRBV15 and TRBJ2-4 provide the parts outside the CDR3, is DAMVIQNPRYQVTQFGKPVTLSCSQTLNHNVMYWYQQKSSQAPKLLFHYYDKDFNNEADTPDNFQSRRPNTSFCFLDIRSPGLGDTAMYLCATSRDRGLLNIQYFGAGTRLSVL.

Comments on this clone: Other DNA sequences within the sample encode an identical CDR3. The CDR3 loop is CASSVGAGGRNEQFF. The CDR3, as DNA: TGTGCCAGCAGCGTAGGTGCGGGGGGGCGCAATGAGCAGTTCTTC. The J gene is TRBJ2-1, the V gene TRBV9, with 9 bases lining up with TRBD2. V shed 0 bases and J 6 bases; nucleotides not matched to a gene: 4. Per the germline V gene, CDR1 is SGDLS and CDR2 is YYNGEE. This CDR3 comprises 15 residues.

V gene TRBV10-3 combines with J gene TRBJ2-1; the match to TRBD2 covers 8 bases. Germline trimming cut 7 bases from V and 8 bases from J; bases unmatched to any gene: 7. The CDR3 covers 13 residues. Germline V CDR1 and CDR2: ENHRY, SYGVKD. This CDR3 is CAITGGALDEQFF. The DNA of the CDR3 is TGTGCCATCACGGGGGGGGCCCTCGATGAGCAGTTCTTC.